There are a few counts of the clone carrying this TCR beta chain. Its specificity is not known. TCRdb reprocessed the RACE reads with MiXCR, giving one entry per CDR3 protein. Among about 40,000 distinct CDR3 sequences listed, roughly 3.3% were seen once. The data originate from a study of human T cells and chemical hapten exposure. Study-level results: Following DPC sensitization, TCRs present above 1 in 1000 frequency showed no change.

Specified time point: patch test 2, 6 weeks after DPC sensitization. Treatment defined: therapeutic diphenylcyclopropenone sensitization with weekly scalp DPC. Each patch-test visit's blood sample preceded patch application. The clonotype was recovered from a man aged 35 to 55 with alopecia areata. Some clones in this sample may be carry-over from other donors' samples. Sequencing was performed on whole blood, taken in connection with sensitization to the hapten diphenylcyclopropenone (DPC).

Written as DNA, the CDR3 is TGTGCCAGCAGTTACGATAGCACAGATACGCAGTATTTT. Protein product: CASSYDSTDTQYF. The chain joins TRBV6-2 or TRBV6-3 to TRBJ2-3; D gene unclear. The CDR3 spans 13 residues. Germline CDR1 is MNHEY and CDR2 is SVGEGT. Between the trimmed V and J ends, which lost 2 bases and 0 bases, there was a span of 3 bases.